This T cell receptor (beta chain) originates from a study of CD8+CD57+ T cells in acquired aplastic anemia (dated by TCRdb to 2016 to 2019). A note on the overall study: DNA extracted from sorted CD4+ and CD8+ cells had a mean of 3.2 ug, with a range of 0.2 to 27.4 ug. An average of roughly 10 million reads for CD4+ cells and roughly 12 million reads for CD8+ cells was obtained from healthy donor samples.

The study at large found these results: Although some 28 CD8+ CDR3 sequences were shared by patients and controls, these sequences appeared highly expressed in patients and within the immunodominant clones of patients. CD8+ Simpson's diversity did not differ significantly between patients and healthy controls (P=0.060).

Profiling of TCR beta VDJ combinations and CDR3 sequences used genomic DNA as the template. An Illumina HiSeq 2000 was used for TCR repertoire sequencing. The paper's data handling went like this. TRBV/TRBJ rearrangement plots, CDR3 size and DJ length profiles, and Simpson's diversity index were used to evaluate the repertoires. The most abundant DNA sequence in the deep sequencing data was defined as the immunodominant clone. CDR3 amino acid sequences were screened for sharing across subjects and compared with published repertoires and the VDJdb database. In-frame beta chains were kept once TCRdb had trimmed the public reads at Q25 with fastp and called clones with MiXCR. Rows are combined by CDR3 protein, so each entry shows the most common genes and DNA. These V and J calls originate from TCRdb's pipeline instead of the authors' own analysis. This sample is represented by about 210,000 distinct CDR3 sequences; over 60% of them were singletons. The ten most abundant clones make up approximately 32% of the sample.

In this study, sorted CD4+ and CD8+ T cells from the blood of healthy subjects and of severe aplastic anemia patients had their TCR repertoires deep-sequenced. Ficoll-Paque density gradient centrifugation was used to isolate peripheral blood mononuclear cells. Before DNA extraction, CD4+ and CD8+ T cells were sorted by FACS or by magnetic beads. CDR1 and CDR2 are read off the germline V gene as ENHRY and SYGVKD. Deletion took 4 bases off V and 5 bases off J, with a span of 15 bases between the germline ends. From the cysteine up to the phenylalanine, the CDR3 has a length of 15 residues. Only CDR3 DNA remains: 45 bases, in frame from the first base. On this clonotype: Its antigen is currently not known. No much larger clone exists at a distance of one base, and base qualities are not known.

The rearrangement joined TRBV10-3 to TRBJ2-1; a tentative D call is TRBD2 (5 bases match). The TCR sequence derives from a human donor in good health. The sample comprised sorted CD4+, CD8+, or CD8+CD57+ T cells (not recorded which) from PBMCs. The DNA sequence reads TGTGCCATCAGTGGGGGAGAGGTCGGGGACAATGAGCAGTTCTTC. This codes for CAISGGEVGDNEQFF.